This TCR beta chain was recovered during a study of blood T cell repertoires in COVID-19. V dropped 5 bases and J dropped 9; count of bases not matched to a gene: 7. Germline loops: CDR1 SGHNT, CDR2 YYREEE (reference sequence). CDR3 length equals 15 residues. The data were produced by immunoSEQ multiplex PCR, yet TCRdb's version contains in-frame clones alone and is incomplete. Of roughly 250,000 clones detected, more than 85% appear once; the ten largest clones hold 1.5% to 2%. Input material: PBMCs or T cells enriched from blood (not recorded which). V and J are TRBV5-4 and TRBJ2-1; 14 nucleotides agree with TRBD2. The clonotype was recovered from a woman aged 50 to 65 who had recovered from COVID-19. CDR3 DNA sequence: TGTGCCAGCAGTCGGGGACTAGCGGGAGAGGCTGAGCAGTTCTTC. It yields the protein CASSRGLAGEAEQFF.